This T cell receptor beta chain is from a study of shared clonotypes between healthy human individuals. On this clone: Its target is not known.

The study's findings and limits: Clonotype sharing across several donors was observed for 4% to 6.5% of naive CD4 clonotypes.

Once extracted for a subset, genomic DNA was divided evenly among several immunoSEQ plates. Produced via immunoSEQ multiplex PCR; TCRdb's table is partial and in-frame only. The repertoire has about 640,000 clones, approximately 75% of them found once; the top ten carry 1.5% to 2%. The source material was memory CD4+ T cells sorted from blood. Subset here: CD45RA-negative fraction. The clonotype comes from a woman between 25 and 40 years old in good health.

CDR3 DNA sequence: TGTGCCAGCAGTGACCCAGGGTCTTGGGCTGAAAAACTGTTTTTT. Protein: CASSDPGSWAEKLFF. The chain joins TRBV2 to TRBJ1-4, with D possibly being TRBD1 (5 bases). V gave up 3 bases and J gave up 7 bases, with 15 bases separating them. This CDR3 is 15 amino acids long. Germline V gene sequence: CDR1 SNHLY, CDR2 FYNNEI.